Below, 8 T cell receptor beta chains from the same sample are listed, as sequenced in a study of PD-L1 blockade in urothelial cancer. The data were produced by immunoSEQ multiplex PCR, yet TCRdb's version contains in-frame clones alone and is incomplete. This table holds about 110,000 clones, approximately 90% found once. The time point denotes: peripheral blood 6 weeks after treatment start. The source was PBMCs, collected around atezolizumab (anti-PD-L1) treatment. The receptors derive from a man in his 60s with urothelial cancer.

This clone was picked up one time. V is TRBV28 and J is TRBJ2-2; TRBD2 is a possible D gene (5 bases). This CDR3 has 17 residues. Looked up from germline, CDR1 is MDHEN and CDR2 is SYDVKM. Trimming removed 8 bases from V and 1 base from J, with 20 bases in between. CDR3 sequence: CASFSSSGTMNTGELFF. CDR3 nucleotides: TGTGCCAGCTTCTCTTCCAGCGGAACTATGAACACCGGGGAGCTGTTTTTT.

CDR3 sequence: CASSESSANTGELFF. As DNA, the CDR3 is TGTGCCAGCAGTGAAAGTAGCGCGAACACCGGGGAGCTGTTTTTT. The J gene is TRBJ2-2, the V gene TRBV6-1, with TRBD2 as a possible D gene (5 bases). Germline CDR1 reads MNHNS; CDR2 reads SASEGT. Trimming left V 2 bases short and J 0 bases short, with 7 bases between. The CDR3 is 15 amino acids.

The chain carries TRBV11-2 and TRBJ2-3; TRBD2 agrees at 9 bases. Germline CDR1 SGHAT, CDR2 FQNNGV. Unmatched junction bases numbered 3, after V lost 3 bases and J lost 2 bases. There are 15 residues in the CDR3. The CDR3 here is CASSFGTSLTDTQYF. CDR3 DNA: TGTGCCAGCAGCTTCGGGACTAGCCTCACAGATACGCAGTATTTT.

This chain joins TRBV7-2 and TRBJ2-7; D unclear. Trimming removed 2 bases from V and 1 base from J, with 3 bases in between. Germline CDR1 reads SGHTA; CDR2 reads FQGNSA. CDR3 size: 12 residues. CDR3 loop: CASSLTSYEQYF. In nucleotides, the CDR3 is TGTGCCAGCAGCTTAACATCCTACGAGCAGTACTTC.

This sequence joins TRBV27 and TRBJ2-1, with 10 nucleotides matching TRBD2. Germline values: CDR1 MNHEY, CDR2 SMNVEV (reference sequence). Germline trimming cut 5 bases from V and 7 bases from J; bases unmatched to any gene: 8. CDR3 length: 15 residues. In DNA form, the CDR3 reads TGTGCCAGCAGTATGAGCGGGAGGGCCCCAAATGAGCAGTTCTTC. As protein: CASSMSGRAPNEQFF.

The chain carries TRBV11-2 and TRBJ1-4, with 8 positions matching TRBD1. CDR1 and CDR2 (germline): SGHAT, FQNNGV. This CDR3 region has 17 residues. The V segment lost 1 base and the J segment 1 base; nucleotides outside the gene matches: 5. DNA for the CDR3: TGTGCCAGCAGCTTAGGCAGGGGGCGTAAAACTAATGAAAAACTGTTTTTT. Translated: CASSLGRGRKTNEKLFF.

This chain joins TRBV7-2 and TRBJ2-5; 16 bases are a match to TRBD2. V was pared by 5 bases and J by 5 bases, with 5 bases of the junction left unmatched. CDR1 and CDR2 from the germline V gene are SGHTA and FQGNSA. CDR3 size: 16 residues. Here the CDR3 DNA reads TGTGCCAGCAGCCAGGGACTAGCGGGAGGGGGTGAGACCCAGTACTTC. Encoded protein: CASSQGLAGGGETQYF.

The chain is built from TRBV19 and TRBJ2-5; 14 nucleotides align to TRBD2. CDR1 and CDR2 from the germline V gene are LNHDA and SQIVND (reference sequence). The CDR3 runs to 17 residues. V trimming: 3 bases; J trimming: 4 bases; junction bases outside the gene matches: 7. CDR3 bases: TGTGCCAGTAGTATCCCTTCCGGGACTAGCGGGAGAGAGACCCAGTACTTC. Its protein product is CASSIPSGTSGRETQYF.